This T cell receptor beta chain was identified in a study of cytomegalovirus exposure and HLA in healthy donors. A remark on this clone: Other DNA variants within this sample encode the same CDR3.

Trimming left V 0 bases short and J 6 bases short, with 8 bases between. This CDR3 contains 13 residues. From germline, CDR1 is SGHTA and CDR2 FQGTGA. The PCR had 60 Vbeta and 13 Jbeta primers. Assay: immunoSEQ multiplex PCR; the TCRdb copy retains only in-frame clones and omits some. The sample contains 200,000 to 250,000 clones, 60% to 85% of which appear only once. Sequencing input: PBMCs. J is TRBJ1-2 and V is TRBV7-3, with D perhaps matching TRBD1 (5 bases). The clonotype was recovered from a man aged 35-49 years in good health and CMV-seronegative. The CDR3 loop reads CASSLTGGDGYTF. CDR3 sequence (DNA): TGTGCCAGCAGCTTAACGGGAGGGGATGGCTACACCTTC. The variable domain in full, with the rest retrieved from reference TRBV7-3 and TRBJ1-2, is GAGVSQTPSNKVTEKGKYVELRCDPISGHTALYWYRQSLGQGPEFLIYFQGTGAADDSGLPNDRFFAVRPEGSVSTLKIQRTERGDSAVYLCASSLTGGDGYTFGSGTRLTVV.